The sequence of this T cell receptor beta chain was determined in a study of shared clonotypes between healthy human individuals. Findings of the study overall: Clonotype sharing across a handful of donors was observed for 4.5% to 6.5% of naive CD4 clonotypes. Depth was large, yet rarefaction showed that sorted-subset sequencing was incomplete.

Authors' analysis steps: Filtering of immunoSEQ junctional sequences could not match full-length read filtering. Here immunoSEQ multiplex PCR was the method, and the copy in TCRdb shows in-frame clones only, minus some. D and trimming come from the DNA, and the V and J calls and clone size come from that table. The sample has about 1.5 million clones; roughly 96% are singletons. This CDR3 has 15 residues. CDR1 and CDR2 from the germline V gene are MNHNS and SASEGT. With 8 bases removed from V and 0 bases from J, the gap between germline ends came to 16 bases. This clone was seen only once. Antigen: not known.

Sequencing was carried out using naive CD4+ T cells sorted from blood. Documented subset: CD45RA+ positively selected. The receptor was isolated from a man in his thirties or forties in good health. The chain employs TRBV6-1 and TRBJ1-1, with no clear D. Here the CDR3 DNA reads TGTGCCAGCCGGAGTATAGAGACGGTGAACACTGAAGCTTTCTTT. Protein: CASRSIETVNTEAFF.